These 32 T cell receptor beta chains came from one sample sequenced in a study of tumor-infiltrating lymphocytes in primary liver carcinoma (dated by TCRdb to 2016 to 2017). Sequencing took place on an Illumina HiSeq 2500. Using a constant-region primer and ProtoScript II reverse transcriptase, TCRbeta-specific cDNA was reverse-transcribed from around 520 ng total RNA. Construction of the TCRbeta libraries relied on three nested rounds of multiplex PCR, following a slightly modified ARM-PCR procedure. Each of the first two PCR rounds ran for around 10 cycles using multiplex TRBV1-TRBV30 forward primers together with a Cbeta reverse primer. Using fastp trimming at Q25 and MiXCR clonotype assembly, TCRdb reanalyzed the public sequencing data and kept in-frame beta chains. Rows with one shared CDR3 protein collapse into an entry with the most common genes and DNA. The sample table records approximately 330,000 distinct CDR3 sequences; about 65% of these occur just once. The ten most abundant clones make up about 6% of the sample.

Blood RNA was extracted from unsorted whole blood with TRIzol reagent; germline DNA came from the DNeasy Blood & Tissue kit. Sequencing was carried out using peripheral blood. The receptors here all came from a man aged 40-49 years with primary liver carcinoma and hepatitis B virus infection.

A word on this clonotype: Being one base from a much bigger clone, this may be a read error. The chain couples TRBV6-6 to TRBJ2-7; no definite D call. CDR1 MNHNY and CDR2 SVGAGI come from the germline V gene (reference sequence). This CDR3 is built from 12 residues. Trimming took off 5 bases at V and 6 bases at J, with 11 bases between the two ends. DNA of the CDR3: TGTGCCAGCAGTCAAAGGATTTCCGAGCAGTACTTC. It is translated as CASSQRISEQYF.

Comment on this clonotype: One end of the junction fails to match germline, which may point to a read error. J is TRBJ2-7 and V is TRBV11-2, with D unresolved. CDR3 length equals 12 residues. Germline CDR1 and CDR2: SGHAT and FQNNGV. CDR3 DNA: TGTGCCAGCAGCCCCAGCTCCTACGAGCAGCACTTC. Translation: CASSPSSYEQHF.

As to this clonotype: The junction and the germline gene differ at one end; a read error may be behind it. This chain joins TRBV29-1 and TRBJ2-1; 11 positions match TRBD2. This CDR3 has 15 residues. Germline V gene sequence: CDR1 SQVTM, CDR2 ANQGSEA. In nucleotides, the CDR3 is TGCAGCCTTCGAGGCGTACTAGCGGGAGACAGTGAGCGGTTCTTC. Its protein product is CSLRGVLAGDSERFF.

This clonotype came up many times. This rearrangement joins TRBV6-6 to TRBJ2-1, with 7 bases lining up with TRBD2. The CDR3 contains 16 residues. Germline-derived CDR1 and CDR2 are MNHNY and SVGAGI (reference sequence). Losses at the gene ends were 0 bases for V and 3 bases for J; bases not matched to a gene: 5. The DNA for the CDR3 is TGTGCCAGCAGTTACTCGATGGGAGGGCGCTACAATGAGCAGTTCTTC. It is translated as CASSYSMGGRYNEQFF.

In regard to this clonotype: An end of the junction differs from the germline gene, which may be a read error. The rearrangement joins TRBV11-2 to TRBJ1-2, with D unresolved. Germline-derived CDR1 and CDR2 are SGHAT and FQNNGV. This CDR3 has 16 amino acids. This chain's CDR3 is CASGPLDSRDNYGYAF. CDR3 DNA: TGTGCCAGCGGTCCCCTAGACTCCCGGGATAACTATGGCTACGCCTTC.

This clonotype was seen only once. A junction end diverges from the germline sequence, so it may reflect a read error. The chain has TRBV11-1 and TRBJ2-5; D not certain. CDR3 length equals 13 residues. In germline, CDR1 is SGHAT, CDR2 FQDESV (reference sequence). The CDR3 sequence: CASSSLPEEIQYF. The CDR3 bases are TGTGCCAGCAGCTCCCTGCCGGAAGAGATCCAGTACTTT.

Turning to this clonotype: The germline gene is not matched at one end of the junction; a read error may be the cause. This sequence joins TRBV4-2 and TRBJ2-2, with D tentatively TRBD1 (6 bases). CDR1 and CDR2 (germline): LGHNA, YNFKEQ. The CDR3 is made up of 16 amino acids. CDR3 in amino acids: CASSQSPRGNTRELFF. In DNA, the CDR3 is TGCGCCAGCAGCCAATCACCTAGGGGGAACACCAGGGAGCTGTTTTTT.

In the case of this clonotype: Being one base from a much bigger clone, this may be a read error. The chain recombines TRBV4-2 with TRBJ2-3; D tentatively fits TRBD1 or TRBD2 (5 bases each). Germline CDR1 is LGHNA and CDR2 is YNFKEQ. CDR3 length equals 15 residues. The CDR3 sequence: CASSQVLAGSGMQYF. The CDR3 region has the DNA TGCGCCAGCAGCCAAGTACTGGCAGGGAGCGGAATGCAGTATTTT.

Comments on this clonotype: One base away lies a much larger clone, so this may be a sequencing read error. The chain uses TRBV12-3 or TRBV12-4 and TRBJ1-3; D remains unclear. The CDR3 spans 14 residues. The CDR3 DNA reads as TGTACCAGCAGTCCGCCTCTGTCGGGAAACACCATATATTTT. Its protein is CTSSPPLSGNTIYF.

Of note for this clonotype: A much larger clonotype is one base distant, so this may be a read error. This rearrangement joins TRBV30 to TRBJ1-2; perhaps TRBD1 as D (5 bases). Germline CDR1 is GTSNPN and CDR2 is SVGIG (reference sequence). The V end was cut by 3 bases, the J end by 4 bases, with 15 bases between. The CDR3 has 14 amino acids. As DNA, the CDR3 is TGTGCCTGGAGGGGAGGGGTAGAGGTCTATGGCTACACCTTC. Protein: CAWRGGVEVYGYTF.

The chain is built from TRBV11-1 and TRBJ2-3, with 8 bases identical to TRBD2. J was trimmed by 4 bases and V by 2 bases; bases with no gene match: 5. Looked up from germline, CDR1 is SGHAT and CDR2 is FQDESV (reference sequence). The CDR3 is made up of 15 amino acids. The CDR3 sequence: CASSLSPTSADTQYF. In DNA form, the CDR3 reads TGTGCCAGCAGCTTATCCCCGACTAGCGCAGATACGCAGTATTTT.

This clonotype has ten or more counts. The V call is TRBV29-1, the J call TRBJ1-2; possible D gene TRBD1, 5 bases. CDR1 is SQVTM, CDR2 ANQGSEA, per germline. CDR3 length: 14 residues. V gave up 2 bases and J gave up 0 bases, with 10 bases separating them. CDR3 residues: CSVERQRTNYGYTF. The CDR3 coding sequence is TGCAGCGTTGAACGACAGAGAACTAACTATGGCTACACCTTC.

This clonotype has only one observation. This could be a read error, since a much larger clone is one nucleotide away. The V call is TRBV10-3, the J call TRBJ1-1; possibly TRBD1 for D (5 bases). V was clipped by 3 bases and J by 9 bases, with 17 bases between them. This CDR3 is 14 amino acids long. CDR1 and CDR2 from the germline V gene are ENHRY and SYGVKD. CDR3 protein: CAISDAGEGTKAFF. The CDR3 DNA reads TGTGCCATCAGTGACGCGGGAGAAGGGACTAAAGCTTTCTTT.

The CDR3 reads CASSLDSKLQPQHF. CDR3 DNA: TGTGCCAGCAGCTTAGATTCCAAACTCCAGCCCCAGCATTTT. The V call is TRBV7-9, the J call TRBJ1-5; D ambiguous. Germline CDR1 SEHNR, CDR2 FQNEAQ (reference sequence). The ends were cut back, 1 base at V and 7 bases at J, with 11 bases in the middle. The CDR3 contains 14 residues.

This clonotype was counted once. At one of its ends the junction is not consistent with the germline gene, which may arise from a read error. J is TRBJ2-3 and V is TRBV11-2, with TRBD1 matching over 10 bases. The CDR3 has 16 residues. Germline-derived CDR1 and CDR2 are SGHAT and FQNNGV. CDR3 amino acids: CTSSLRPPGQGDTQYF. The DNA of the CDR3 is TGTACCAGTAGCTTACGACCCCCGGGACAGGGGGATACGCAGTATTTT. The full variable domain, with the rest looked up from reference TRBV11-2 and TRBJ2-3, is EAGVAQSPRYKIIEKRQSVAFWCNPISGHATLYWYQQILGQGPKLLIQFQNNGVVDDSQLPKDRFSAERLKGVDSTLKIQPAKLEDSAVYLCTSSLRPPGQGDTQYFGPGTRLTVL.

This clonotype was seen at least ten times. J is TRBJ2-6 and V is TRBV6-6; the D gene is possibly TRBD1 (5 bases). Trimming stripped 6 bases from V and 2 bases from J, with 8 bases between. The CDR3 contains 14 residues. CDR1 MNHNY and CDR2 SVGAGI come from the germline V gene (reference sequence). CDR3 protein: CASRQGPGANVLTF. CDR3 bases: TGTGCCAGCAGGCAGGGCCCTGGGGCCAACGTCCTGACTTTC.

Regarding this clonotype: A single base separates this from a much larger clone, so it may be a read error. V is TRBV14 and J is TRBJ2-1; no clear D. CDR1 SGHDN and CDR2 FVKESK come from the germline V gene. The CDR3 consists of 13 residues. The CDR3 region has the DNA TGTGCCAACAGCCAAGGGACCTACAATGAGCAGTTCTTC. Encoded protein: CANSQGTYNEQFF. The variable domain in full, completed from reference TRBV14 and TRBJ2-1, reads EAGVTQFPSHSVIEKGQTVTLRCDPISGHDNLYWYRRVMGKEIKFLLHFVKESKQDESGMPNNRFLAERTGGTYSTLKVQPAELEDSGVYFCANSQGTYNEQFFGPGTRLTVL.

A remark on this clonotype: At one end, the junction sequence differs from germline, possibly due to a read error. This CDR3 is CTSSTGQGDNQPQHF. CDR3 nucleotides: TGTACCAGCAGCACTGGACAGGGCGACAATCAGCCCCAGCACTTT. The V gene is TRBV11-2, the J gene TRBJ1-5; 8 positions agree with TRBD1. The germline V gene has CDR1 SGHAT and CDR2 FQNNGV. This CDR3 is built from 15 residues.

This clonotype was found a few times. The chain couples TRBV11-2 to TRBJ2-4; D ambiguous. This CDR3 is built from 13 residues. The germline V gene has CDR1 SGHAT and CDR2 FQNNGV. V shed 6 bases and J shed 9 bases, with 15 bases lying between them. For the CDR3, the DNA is TGTGCCAGCAGAGAGGACCGCTTGAGCATTCAGTACTTC. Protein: CASREDRLSIQYF.

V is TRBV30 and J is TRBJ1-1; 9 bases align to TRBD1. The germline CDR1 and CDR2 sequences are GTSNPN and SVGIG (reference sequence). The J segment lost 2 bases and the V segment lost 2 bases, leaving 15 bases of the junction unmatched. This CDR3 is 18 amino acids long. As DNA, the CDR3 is TGTGCCTGGAGTTGCCCAAGGGACAGGGATTCGATAAACACTGAAGCTTTCTTT. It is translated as CAWSCPRDRDSINTEAFF.

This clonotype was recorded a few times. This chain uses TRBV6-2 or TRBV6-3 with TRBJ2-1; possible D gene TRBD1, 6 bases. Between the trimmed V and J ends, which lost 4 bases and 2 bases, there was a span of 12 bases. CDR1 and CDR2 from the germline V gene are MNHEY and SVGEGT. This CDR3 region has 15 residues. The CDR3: CASSSDRLTYNEQFF. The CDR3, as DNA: TGTGCCAGCAGTTCTGACAGGCTGACCTACAATGAGCAGTTCTTC.

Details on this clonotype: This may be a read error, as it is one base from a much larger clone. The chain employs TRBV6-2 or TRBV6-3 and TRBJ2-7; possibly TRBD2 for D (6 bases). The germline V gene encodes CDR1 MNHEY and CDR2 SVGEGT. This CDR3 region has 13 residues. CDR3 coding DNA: TGTGCCAGCAGTTACGCACTAGCCTACGAGCTGTACTTC. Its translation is CASSYALAYELYF.

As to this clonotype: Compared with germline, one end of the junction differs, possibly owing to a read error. The CDR3 protein is CTSSQVPSNYNKQFF. CDR3 nucleotide sequence: TGTACCAGCAGCCAAGTGCCTAGCAACTACAATAAGCAGTTCTTC. The chain combines TRBV4-2 with TRBJ2-1, with D tentatively TRBD2 (5 bases). This CDR3 has 15 amino acids. Germline CDR1 reads LGHNA; CDR2 reads YNFKEQ.

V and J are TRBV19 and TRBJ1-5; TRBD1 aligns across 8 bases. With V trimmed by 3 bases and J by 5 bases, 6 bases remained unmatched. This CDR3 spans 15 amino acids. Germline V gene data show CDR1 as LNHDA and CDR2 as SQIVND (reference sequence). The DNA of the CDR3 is TGTGCCAGTAGTATGGTCAGGGGGCTCGATCAGCCCCAGCATTTT. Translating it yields CASSMVRGLDQPQHF.

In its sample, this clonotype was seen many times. Here the CDR3 reads CASSLTREGNQPQHF. The CDR3 coding sequence is TGTGCCAGCAGTTTAACCAGGGAGGGCAATCAGCCCCAGCATTTT. This chain connects TRBV12-3 or TRBV12-4 to TRBJ1-5; possibly TRBD1 for D (5 bases). The CDR3 has 15 residues. With 2 bases removed from V and 2 bases from J, the gap between germline ends came to 10 bases.

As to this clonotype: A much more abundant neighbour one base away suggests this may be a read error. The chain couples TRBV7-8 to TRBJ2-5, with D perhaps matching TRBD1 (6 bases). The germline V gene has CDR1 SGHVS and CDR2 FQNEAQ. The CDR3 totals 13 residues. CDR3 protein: CVSSNTGQETQYF. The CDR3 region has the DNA TGTGTCAGCAGCAACACAGGGCAGGAGACCCAGTACTTC.

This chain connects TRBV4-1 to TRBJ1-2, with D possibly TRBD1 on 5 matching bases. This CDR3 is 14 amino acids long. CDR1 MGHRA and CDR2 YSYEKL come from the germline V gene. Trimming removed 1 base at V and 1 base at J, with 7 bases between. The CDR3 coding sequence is TGCGCCAGCAGCCAAGGACAGCGTAACTATGGCTACACCTTC. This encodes CASSQGQRNYGYTF.

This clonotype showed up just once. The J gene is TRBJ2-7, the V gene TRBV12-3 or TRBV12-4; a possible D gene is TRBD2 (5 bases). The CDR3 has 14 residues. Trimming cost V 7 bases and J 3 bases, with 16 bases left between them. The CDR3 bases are TGTGCCAGCAACTTGCCCGGACTCAACTACGAGCAGTACTTC. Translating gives CASNLPGLNYEQYF.

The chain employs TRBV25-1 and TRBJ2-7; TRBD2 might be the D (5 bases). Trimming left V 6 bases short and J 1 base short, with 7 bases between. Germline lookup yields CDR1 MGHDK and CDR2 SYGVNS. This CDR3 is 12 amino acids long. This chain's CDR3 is CASSGVSYEQYF. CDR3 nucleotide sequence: TGTGCCAGCAGCGGGGTATCCTACGAGCAGTACTTC.

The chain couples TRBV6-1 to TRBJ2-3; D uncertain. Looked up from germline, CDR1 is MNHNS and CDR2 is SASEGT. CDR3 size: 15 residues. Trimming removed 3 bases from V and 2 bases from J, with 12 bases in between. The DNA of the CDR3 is TGTGCCAGCAGTGAGGAGTTTAGGCCCACAGATACGCAGTATTTT. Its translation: CASSEEFRPTDTQYF.

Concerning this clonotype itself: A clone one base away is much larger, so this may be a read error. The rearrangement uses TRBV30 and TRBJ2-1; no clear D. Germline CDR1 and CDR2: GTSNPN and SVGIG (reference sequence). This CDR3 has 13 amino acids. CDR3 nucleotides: TGTGCCTGGAGTCTTAATCAGGAAAATGAGCAGCTCTTC. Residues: CAWSLNQENEQLF. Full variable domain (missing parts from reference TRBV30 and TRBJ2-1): SQTIHQWPATLVQPVGSPLSLECTVEGTSNPNLYWYRQAAGRGLQLLFYSVGIGQISSEVPQNLSASRPQDRQFILSSKKLLLSDSGFYLCAWSLNQENEQLFGPGTRLTVL.

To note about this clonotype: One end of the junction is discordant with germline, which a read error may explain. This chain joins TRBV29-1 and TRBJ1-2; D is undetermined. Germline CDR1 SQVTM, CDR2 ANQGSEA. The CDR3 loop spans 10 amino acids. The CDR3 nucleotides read TGCAGCGTTGCGTTCTATGGCTACTCCTTC. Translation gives CSVAFYGYSF.